The 30 T cell receptor beta chains listed next were all sequenced from one sample in a study of cytotoxic CD8 clonotypes in ibrutinib-treated CLL. Sequencing was performed with immunoSEQ multiplex PCR; in TCRdb, only in-frame clones are kept and a portion is missing. This repertoire shows more than 55,000 clones, roughly 70% found once; its top ten account for around 43%. This sample comprised PBMCs, obtained after 12 months of ibrutinib treatment. The source is a human donor with chronic lymphocytic leukemia.

This sequence joins TRBV4-1 and TRBJ2-7; the match to TRBD2 covers 7 bases. CDR3 length: 14 residues. CDR1 and CDR2 (germline): MGHRA, YSYEKL. With 4 bases clipped from V and 1 base from J, the junction kept 4 bases outside the gene matches. CDR3 nucleotides: TGCGCCAGCAGCCTGTCCGGGGGGTCCTACGAGCAGTACTTC. Translated, it gives CASSLSGGSYEQYF.

The chain employs TRBV7-6 and TRBJ2-1; D not certain. Germline values: CDR1 SGHVS, CDR2 FNYEAQ. The CDR3 is 12 amino acids. V lost 1 base to trimming and J lost 9 bases, with 7 bases between them. The CDR3 region is CASSLGLSEQFF. CDR3 DNA sequence: TGTGCCAGCAGCTTAGGACTTAGTGAGCAGTTCTTC. Full variable domain (outside the CDR3, taken from reference TRBV7-6 and TRBJ2-1): GAGVSQSPRYKVTKRGQDVALRCDPISGHVSLYWYRQALGQGPEFLTYFNYEAQQDKSGLPNDRFSAERPEGSISTLTIQRTEQRDSAMYRCASSLGLSEQFFGPGTRLTVL.

This clone was picked up a small number of times. The chain recombines TRBV10-3 with TRBJ2-5; D might be TRBD1 (6 bases). With 1 base removed from V and 5 bases from J, the gap between germline ends came to 17 bases. CDR3 length equals 16 residues. CDR1 and CDR2 from the germline V gene are ENHRY and SYGVKD. CDR3 DNA: TGTGCCATCAGTGAGTTTGCAGGGGTGGAAGGGGAGACCCAGTACTTC. Its protein product is CAISEFAGVEGETQYF.

The J gene is TRBJ1-4, the V gene TRBV10-3, with D perhaps matching TRBD1 (5 bases). The CDR3 is made up of 13 amino acids. Trimming stripped 6 bases from V and 5 bases from J, with 10 bases between. Germline V gives CDR1 ENHRY, CDR2 SYGVKD. The CDR3 spells CAISPGKNEKLFF. Here the CDR3 DNA reads TGTGCCATCAGCCCAGGGAAGAATGAAAAACTGTTTTTT.

The V and J genes are TRBV4-2 and TRBJ1-1; D gene ambiguous. The CDR3 extends over 12 amino acids. V was trimmed by 1 base and J by 3 bases, leaving 3 bases between them. Germline loops: CDR1 LGHNA, CDR2 YNFKEQ. The CDR3 coding sequence is TGTGCCAGCAGCCAAGGGTACACTGAAGCTTTCTTT. Translated, it gives CASSQGYTEAFF.

The genes are TRBV14 and TRBJ1-2, with D hard to call. V was cut by 4 bases and J by 8 bases, with 20 bases left in between. The CDR3 is 15 residues long. Germline V lookup: CDR1 SGHDN, CDR2 FVKESK. This chain's CDR3 is CASSLSGAGYAGYTF. The CDR3 region has the DNA TGTGCCAGCAGCCTATCTGGTGCGGGATATGCGGGCTACACCTTC.

This clone was detected only a few times. V and J are TRBV2 and TRBJ1-5, with D perhaps TRBD1 (5 bases). The CDR3 is 13 residues long. The germline V gene encodes CDR1 SNHLY and CDR2 FYNNEI. V dropped 5 bases and J dropped 7 bases, with 12 bases sitting between them. Written as DNA, the CDR3 is TGTGCCAGCAGTCCAGGGTGGGACCAGCCCCAGCATTTT. Translation: CASSPGWDQPQHF.

The chain joins TRBV10-1 to TRBJ2-7; D perhaps matches TRBD2 (5 bases). The V gene's germline CDR1 is WNHNN and CDR2 SYGVQD (reference sequence). V was shortened by 0 bases and J by 2 bases, with 5 bases between the two germline ends. This CDR3 is 13 amino acids long. The DNA for the CDR3 is TGCGCCAGCAGTGAGTCGGGAGCCTACGAGCAGTACTTC. It codes for CASSESGAYEQYF.

On this clone itself: A read error may account for a junction end that differs from germline. The rearrangement links TRBV7-7 to TRBJ2-7; tentative D call: TRBD2 (7 bases). In germline, CDR1 is SSHAT, CDR2 FNYEAQ (reference sequence). This CDR3 is built from 13 residues. The DNA for the CDR3 is TGTGCTAGCAGCTTAGGGGGGGGTGACGAGCAGTACTTC. Translation: CASSLGGGDEQYF.

This chain joins TRBV5-6 and TRBJ2-7; D is possibly TRBD1 (6 bases). From germline, CDR1 is SGHDT and CDR2 YYEEEE. Trimming pared 4 bases from V and 1 base from J, leaving 18 bases between. There are 16 residues in the CDR3. The chain's CDR3 is CASSLLTGLGSYEQYF. CDR3 bases: TGTGCCAGCAGCCTCCTGACAGGATTGGGTTCCTACGAGCAGTACTTC.

The rearrangement joins TRBV19 to TRBJ2-1; D gene unclear. V was clipped by 7 bases and J by 4 bases, with 17 bases between them. This CDR3 is built from 15 residues. Per the germline V gene, CDR1 is LNHDA and CDR2 is SQIVND (reference sequence). The CDR3 DNA reads TGTGCCAGTACGCCTGCCCGGACGTCTTACAATGAGCAGTTCTTC. Translating it yields CASTPARTSYNEQFF.

The rearrangement joins TRBV30 to TRBJ2-7, with D hard to call. Per germline, CDR1 GTSNPN and CDR2 SVGIG (reference sequence). V lost 1 base, J lost 6 bases, and 10 bases lay in between. The CDR3 covers 12 residues. This CDR3 reads CAWSGSRAEQYF. Here the CDR3 DNA reads TGTGCCTGGAGTGGTTCACGGGCCGAGCAGTACTTC.

The rearrangement uses TRBV18 and TRBJ1-5; TRBD1 might be the D (5 bases). Trimming took 3 bases from V and 5 from J, leaving 11 bases between them. The CDR3 loop spans 14 amino acids. From germline, CDR1 is KGHSH and CDR2 LQKENI. The CDR3 loop is CASSPLQGYQPQHF. The CDR3 bases are TGTGCCAGCTCACCTCTTCAGGGTTATCAGCCCCAGCATTTT.

This chain links TRBV30 with TRBJ2-1; 9 bases align to TRBD2. Looked up from germline, CDR1 is GTSNPN and CDR2 is SVGIG (reference sequence). The CDR3 has 15 amino acids. Losses at the gene ends were 1 base for V and 9 bases for J; bases not matched to a gene: 10. Here the CDR3 DNA reads TGTGCCTGGAGTGGAATTAGCGGGAGTTTCACTGAGCAGTTCTTC. This encodes CAWSGISGSFTEQFF.

The V call is TRBV7-2, the J call TRBJ1-1; 10 nucleotides line up with TRBD1. Germline V lookup: CDR1 SGHTA, CDR2 FQGNSA. V trimming: 5 bases; J trimming: 6 bases; junction bases outside the gene matches: 6. The CDR3 has 14 residues. In nucleotides, the CDR3 is TGTGCCAGCAGCCGGACAGGGGGGAGGGCTGAAGCTTTCTTT. Translation gives CASSRTGGRAEAFF.

The chain's CDR3 is CASSPTGTSVETQYF. The DNA of the CDR3 is TGCGCCAGCAGCCCCACAGGGACTAGCGTCGAGACCCAGTACTTC. The V call is TRBV4-1, the J call TRBJ2-5, with 10 bases aligning to TRBD2. In germline, CDR1 is MGHRA, CDR2 YSYEKL. V trimming: 4 bases; J trimming: 5 bases; junction bases outside the gene matches: 7. The CDR3 loop spans 15 amino acids.

The chain employs TRBV7-2 and TRBJ2-1, with a possible D match to TRBD1 (6 bases). CDR3 length equals 14 residues. The germline gives CDR1 SGHTA, CDR2 FQGNSA. V lost 3 bases and J lost 2, with 8 bases in between. This CDR3 is CASSFRGPYNEQFF. The CDR3 DNA follows: TGTGCCAGCAGCTTCAGGGGACCCTACAATGAGCAGTTCTTC.

This chain links TRBV6-1 with TRBJ1-1; D gene ambiguous. Trimming left V 2 bases short and J 6 bases short, with 16 bases between. The germline gives CDR1 MNHNS, CDR2 SASEGT. This CDR3 is built from 15 residues. For the CDR3, the DNA is TGTGCCAGCAGTGAAATCCTCGGGTGGTTGTCTGAAGCTTTCTTT. It is translated as CASSEILGWLSEAFF.

V gene TRBV27 combines with J gene TRBJ2-7; 8 bases match TRBD1. CDR1 is MNHEY and CDR2 is SMNVEV in the germline V gene (reference sequence). Trimming took 7 bases from V and 2 from J; bases not matched to a gene: 7. The CDR3 extends over 14 amino acids. The CDR3 reads CASKDRAGAYEQYF. CDR3 coding DNA: TGTGCCAGCAAGGACAGGGCAGGGGCCTACGAGCAGTACTTC.

The chain carries TRBV15 and TRBJ2-1; 9 bases line up with TRBD1. Germline CDR1 and CDR2: LNHNV and YYDKDF (reference sequence). The CDR3 is 14 amino acids. V trimming: 5 bases; J trimming: 5 bases; junction bases outside the gene matches: 4. The CDR3 region is CATSRDRVNNEQFF. In DNA form, the CDR3 reads TGTGCCACCAGCCGGGACAGGGTGAACAATGAGCAGTTCTTC. Together with reference TRBV15 and TRBJ2-1, the CDR3 gives the full variable domain: DAMVIQNPRYQVTQFGKPVTLSCSQTLNHNVMYWYQQKSSQAPKLLFHYYDKDFNNEADTPDNFQSRRPNTSFCFLDIRSPGLGDTAMYLCATSRDRVNNEQFFGPGTRLTVL.

The rearrangement uses TRBV27 and TRBJ2-7; TRBD1 matches 9 bases. V was pared by 3 bases and J by 4 bases, with 19 bases of the junction left unmatched. CDR1 is MNHEY, CDR2 SMNVEV, per germline (reference sequence). The CDR3 runs 19 residues. The CDR3 sequence is CASSFSGTGIAGFTYEQYF. The CDR3 bases are TGTGCCAGCAGTTTTTCCGGGACAGGGATTGCGGGGTTTACTTACGAGCAGTACTTC.

CDR3 amino acids: CASSPQLGIGDTQYF. The CDR3 DNA follows: TGTGCCAGCAGTCCTCAGTTAGGGATAGGGGATACGCAGTATTTT. This chain links TRBV9 with TRBJ2-3; D is ambiguous. The V gene lost 5 bases and the J gene lost 6 bases, with 19 bases spanning the gap. The CDR3 spans 15 residues. CDR1 SGDLS and CDR2 YYNGEE come from the germline V gene.

This chain joins TRBV2 and TRBJ2-7, with D possibly being TRBD1 or TRBD2 (5 bases each). Germline values: CDR1 SNHLY, CDR2 FYNNEI. The CDR3 spans 12 residues. V was pared by 8 bases and J by 0 bases, with 8 bases between. Here the CDR3 reads CASRDVSYEQYF. CDR3 DNA sequence: TGTGCCAGCCGGGACGTCTCCTACGAGCAGTACTTC.

The table lists this clone with a few counts. The J gene is TRBJ2-1, the V gene TRBV7-3, with unresolved D. In germline, CDR1 is SGHTA, CDR2 FQGTGA. This CDR3 comprises 13 residues. V was shortened by 4 bases and J by 7 bases, with 11 bases between the two germline ends. The CDR3 bases are TGTGCCAGCAGCTACAAGGCGGATAATGAGCAGTTCTTC. The encoded protein is CASSYKADNEQFF. Full variable domain (remainder filled in from reference TRBV7-3 and TRBJ2-1): GAGVSQTPSNKVTEKGKYVELRCDPISGHTALYWYRQSLGQGPEFLIYFQGTGAADDSGLPNDRFFAVRPEGSVSTLKIQRTERGDSAVYLCASSYKADNEQFFGPGTRLTVL.

The chain combines TRBV11-2 with TRBJ2-5, with 12 nucleotides matching TRBD2. The germline gives CDR1 SGHAT, CDR2 FQNNGV. This CDR3 contains 16 residues. With V trimmed by 5 bases and J by 2 bases, 6 bases remained unmatched. The CDR3 sequence: CASSLRTSGIQETQYF. The CDR3 region has the DNA TGTGCCAGCAGCCTTCGGACTAGCGGGATTCAAGAGACCCAGTACTTC.

The chain has TRBV11-2 and TRBJ2-2, with D perhaps matching TRBD1 or TRBD2 (5 bases each). With 5 bases removed from V and 0 bases from J, the gap between germline ends came to 16 bases. This CDR3 has 17 amino acids. Germline assignment: CDR1 SGHAT and CDR2 FQNNGV. CDR3 coding DNA: TGTGCCAGCAGCCCCCATAGGGACCGCGCGAACACCGGGGAGCTGTTTTTT. Its protein is CASSPHRDRANTGELFF.

V gene TRBV18 combines with J gene TRBJ2-7; 10 bases are shared with TRBD2. The CDR3 runs to 18 residues. Germline loops: CDR1 KGHSH, CDR2 LQKENI. V lost 4 bases and J lost 0; bases outside the gene matches: 12. CDR3 DNA: TGTGCCAGCTCACGAGACAGCGGACTAGCGGTGTCCTCCTACGAGCAGTACTTC. Protein: CASSRDSGLAVSSYEQYF.

The chain couples TRBV19 to TRBJ1-1; D is ambiguous. Germline values: CDR1 LNHDA, CDR2 SQIVND (reference sequence). The CDR3 extends over 15 amino acids. Trimming stripped 5 bases from V and 6 bases from J, with 19 bases between. CDR3 sequence (DNA): TGTGCCAGTAGTCCCTTAATGGGCAGGCAAGCTGAAGCTTTCTTT. Its translation: CASSPLMGRQAEAFF.

This clone appeared once. CDR3 region: CASTLFSAREQPQHF. CDR3 nucleotide sequence: TGTGCCAGCACCCTGTTTAGCGCGAGGGAGCAGCCCCAGCATTTT. This sequence joins TRBV28 and TRBJ1-5; D not resolved. V was trimmed by 7 bases and J by 7 bases, leaving 20 bases between them. This CDR3 region has 15 residues. The germline CDR1 and CDR2 sequences are MDHEN and SYDVKM.

CDR3 amino acids: CASSERYGVSQPQHF. CDR3 bases: TGTGCCAGCAGTGAAAGGTATGGGGTTTCGCAGCCCCAGCATTTT. The V call is TRBV6-1, the J call TRBJ1-5; D unresolved. CDR1 and CDR2 from the germline V gene are MNHNS and SASEGT. The length of the CDR3 is 15 residues. Trimming took off 2 bases at V and 7 bases at J, with 15 bases between the two ends.